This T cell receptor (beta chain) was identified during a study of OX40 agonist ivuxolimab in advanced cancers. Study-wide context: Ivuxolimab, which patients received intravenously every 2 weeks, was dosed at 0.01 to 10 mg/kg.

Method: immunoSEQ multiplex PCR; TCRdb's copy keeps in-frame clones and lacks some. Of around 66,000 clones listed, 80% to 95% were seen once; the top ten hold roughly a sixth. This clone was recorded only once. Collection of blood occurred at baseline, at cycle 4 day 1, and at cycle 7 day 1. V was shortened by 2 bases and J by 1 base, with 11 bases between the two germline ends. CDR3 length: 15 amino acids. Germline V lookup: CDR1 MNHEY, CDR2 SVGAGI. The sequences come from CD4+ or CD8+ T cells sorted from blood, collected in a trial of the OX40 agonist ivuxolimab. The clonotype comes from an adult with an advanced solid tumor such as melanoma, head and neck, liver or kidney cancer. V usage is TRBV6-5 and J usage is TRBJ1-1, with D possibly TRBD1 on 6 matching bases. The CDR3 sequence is CASSYTETGNTEAFF. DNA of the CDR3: TGTGCCAGCAGTTACACGGAGACAGGGAACACTGAAGCTTTCTTT.